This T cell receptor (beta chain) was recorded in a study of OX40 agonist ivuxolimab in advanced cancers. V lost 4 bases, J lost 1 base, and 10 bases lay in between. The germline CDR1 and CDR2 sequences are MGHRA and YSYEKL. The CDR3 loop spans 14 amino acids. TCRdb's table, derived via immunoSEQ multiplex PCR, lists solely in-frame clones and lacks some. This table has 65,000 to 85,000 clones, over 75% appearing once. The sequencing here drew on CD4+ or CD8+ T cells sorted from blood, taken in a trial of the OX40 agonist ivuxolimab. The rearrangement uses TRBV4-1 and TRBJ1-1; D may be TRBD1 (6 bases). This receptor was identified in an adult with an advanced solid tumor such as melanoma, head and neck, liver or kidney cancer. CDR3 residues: CASSREDRNTEAFF. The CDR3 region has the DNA TGCGCCAGCAGCCGAGAGGACAGGAACACTGAAGCTTTCTTT.